This TCR beta chain was recovered during a study of identifying expanded T cells in peripheral blood. Germline assignment: CDR1 SGHTA and CDR2 FQGNSA. The CDR3 sequence is 14 residues long. Trimming took 4 bases from V and 6 from J, leaving 13 bases between them. Overall study results and limits: Clone count variance between two-week samples rose with total template count. Differentially abundant clones: about 1.3 between replicates, 16.4 at 2 to 3 weeks, 19 to 20 at four.

Generated by immunoSEQ multiplex PCR, the TCRdb table keeps only in-frame clones and is missing some. The profile shows over 80,000 clones, about 90% of them singletons. Notes on this clone: Its antigen is not known.

Specimen: blood. The chain joins TRBV7-2 to TRBJ1-5; a weak D match, TRBD1 (5 bases). The source of this sequence is a person aged 18 to 70 in good health. CDR3: CASSWWGRAQPQHF. In DNA, the CDR3 is TGTGCCAGCAGCTGGTGGGGGAGGGCTCAGCCCCAGCATTTT.